Following are 10 T cell receptor beta chains from one sample sequenced in a study of blood T cell repertoires in COVID-19. Profiling relied on immunoSEQ multiplex PCR, and the TCRdb table lists in-frame clones only, not all of them. The sample records some 150,000 clones, about 86% being singletons. Sequencing used peripheral blood. These receptors were taken from a woman older than 75 in a cohort sampled during active or convalescent COVID-19.

CDR3 region: CASSRRQGHTEAFF. Written as DNA, the CDR3 is TGTGCCAGCAGCAGGCGACAGGGTCACACTGAAGCTTTCTTT. The J gene is TRBJ1-1, the V gene TRBV7-2, with 7 bases lining up with TRBD1. Germline-derived CDR1 and CDR2 are SGHTA and FQGNSA. CDR3 length: 14 amino acids. V shed 5 bases and J 3 bases; nucleotides not matched to a gene: 6.

The chain carries TRBV18 and TRBJ1-1, with 8 positions matching TRBD1. The V gene end was trimmed by 6 bases and the J gene end by 1 base; junction bases not matched to a gene: 4. Germline values: CDR1 KGHSH, CDR2 LQKENI. The CDR3 has 14 residues. The CDR3 coding sequence is TGTGCCAGCTCCAACAGGGGGAAGAACACTGAAGCTTTCTTT. It translates to CASSNRGKNTEAFF.

In this sample, this clone turned up a few times. The chain has TRBV5-6 and TRBJ2-7; 10 bases are a match to TRBD1. Germline CDR1 reads SGHDT; CDR2 reads YYEEEE. V shed 4 bases, J shed 0 bases, and the junction held 7 bases outside the gene matches. This CDR3 spans 16 amino acids. CDR3 in DNA: TGTGCCAGCAGCCAGGGGACAGGGGCCAACTCCTACGAGCAGTACTTC. This translates into CASSQGTGANSYEQYF.

To note about this clone: Different DNA sequences within this sample yield the same CDR3. The chain employs TRBV5-1 and TRBJ1-5, with 7 bases fitting TRBD1. CDR1 SGHRS and CDR2 YFSETQ come from the germline V gene. There are 15 residues in the CDR3. Germline trimming cut 0 bases from V and 3 bases from J; bases unmatched to any gene: 3. This CDR3 is CASSLGQGLNQPQHF. CDR3 DNA sequence: TGCGCCAGCAGCTTGGGACAGGGACTCAATCAGCCCCAGCATTTT.

The V and J genes are TRBV18 and TRBJ1-3; 7 nucleotides match TRBD1. Germline CDR1 KGHSH, CDR2 LQKENI. Trimming took 3 bases from V and 0 from J; bases not matched to a gene: 8. The CDR3 spans 17 residues. CDR3 in amino acids: CASSPTGTDTSGNTIYF. In nucleotides, the CDR3 is TGTGCCAGCTCACCCACCGGGACAGACACCTCTGGAAACACCATATATTTT. The whole variable domain, remainder taken from reference TRBV18 and TRBJ1-3, is NAGVMQNPRHLVRRRGQEARLRCSPMKGHSHVYWYRQLPEEGLKFMVYLQKENIIDESGMPKERFSAEFPKEGPSILRIQQVVRGDSAAYFCASSPTGTDTSGNTIYFGEGSWLTVV.

This chain joins TRBV10-2 and TRBJ1-6; D unresolved. Germline V CDR1 and CDR2: WSHSY, SAAADI. This CDR3 is 15 amino acids long. Trimming pared 3 bases from V and 7 bases from J, leaving 13 bases between. This chain's CDR3 is CASSEPGSVNSPLHF. The CDR3 nucleotides read TGCGCCAGCAGTGAACCGGGTTCAGTCAATTCACCCCTCCACTTT.

The chain has TRBV6-2 or TRBV6-3 and TRBJ2-5, with 10 positions matching TRBD1. The V gene's germline CDR1 is MNHEY and CDR2 SVGEGT. The trim removed 2 bases at V and 4 bases at J, leaving 7 bases unmatched. CDR3 length: 16 amino acids. The CDR3 spells CASSYAPGQGPETQYF. CDR3 DNA: TGTGCCAGCAGTTACGCCCCGGGACAGGGGCCAGAGACCCAGTACTTC.

The chain joins TRBV30 to TRBJ2-1; 14 bases agree with TRBD2. V gave up 1 base and J gave up 8 bases; unmatched junction bases: 4. The germline V gene has CDR1 GTSNPN and CDR2 SVGIG (reference sequence). The CDR3 spans 15 residues. CDR3 in amino acids: CAWSAGTSGSDEQFF. The CDR3 DNA reads as TGTGCCTGGAGTGCCGGGACTAGCGGGAGTGATGAGCAGTTCTTC.

The chain has TRBV2 and TRBJ1-1; maybe TRBD1 (5 bases). CDR1 and CDR2 (germline): SNHLY, FYNNEI. This CDR3 contains 14 residues. Trimming shortened V by 6 bases and J by 5 bases, and 16 bases separated the two germline ends. The CDR3 DNA reads TGTGCCAGCAGCCCTTTGGAGGGGAGGACTGAAGCTTTCTTT. Translation gives CASSPLEGRTEAFF. The full variable domain, rest sourced from reference TRBV2 and TRBJ1-1, is EPEVTQTPSHQVTQMGQEVILRCVPISNHLYFYWYRQILGQKVEFLVSFYNNEISEKSEIFDDQFSVERPDGSNFTLKIRSTKLEDSAMYFCASSPLEGRTEAFFGQGTRLTVV.

This chain uses TRBV18 with TRBJ2-1, with a tentative D call TRBD2 (6 bases). Germline loops: CDR1 KGHSH, CDR2 LQKENI. Trimming left V 5 bases short and J 2 bases short, with 13 bases between. There are 15 residues in the CDR3. CDR3 nucleotides: TGTGCCAGCTCATCCGGGACTTCACCCTACAATGAGCAGTTCTTC. This translates into CASSSGTSPYNEQFF.